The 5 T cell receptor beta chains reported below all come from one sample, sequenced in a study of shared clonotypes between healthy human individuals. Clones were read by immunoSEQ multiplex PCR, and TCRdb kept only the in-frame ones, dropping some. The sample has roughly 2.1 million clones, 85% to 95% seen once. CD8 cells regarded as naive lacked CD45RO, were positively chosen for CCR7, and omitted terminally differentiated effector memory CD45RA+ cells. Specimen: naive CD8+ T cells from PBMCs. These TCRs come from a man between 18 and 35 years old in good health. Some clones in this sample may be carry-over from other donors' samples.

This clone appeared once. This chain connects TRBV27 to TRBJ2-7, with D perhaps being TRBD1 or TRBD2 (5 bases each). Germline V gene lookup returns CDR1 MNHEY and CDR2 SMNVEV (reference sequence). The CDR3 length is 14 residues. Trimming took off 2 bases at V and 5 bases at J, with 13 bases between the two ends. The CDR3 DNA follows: TGTGCCAGCAGTTTAACCCGAGGGGTCGACGAGCAGTACTTC. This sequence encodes CASSLTRGVDEQYF.

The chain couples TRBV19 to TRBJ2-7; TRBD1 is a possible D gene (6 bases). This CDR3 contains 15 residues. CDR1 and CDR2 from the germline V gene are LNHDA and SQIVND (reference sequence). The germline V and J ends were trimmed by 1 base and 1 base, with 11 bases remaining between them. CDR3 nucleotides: TGTGCCAGTAGTATAGTACAGGGTAGTTCCTACGAGCAGTACTTC. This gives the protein CASSIVQGSSYEQYF.

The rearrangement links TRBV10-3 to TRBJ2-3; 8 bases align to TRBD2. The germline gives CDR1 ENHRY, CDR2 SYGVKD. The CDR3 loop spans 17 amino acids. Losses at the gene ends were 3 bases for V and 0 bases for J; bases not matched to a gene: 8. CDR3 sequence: CAISDPDLAGSTDTQYF. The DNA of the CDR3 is TGTGCCATCAGTGACCCAGATTTAGCGGGAAGCACAGATACGCAGTATTTT.

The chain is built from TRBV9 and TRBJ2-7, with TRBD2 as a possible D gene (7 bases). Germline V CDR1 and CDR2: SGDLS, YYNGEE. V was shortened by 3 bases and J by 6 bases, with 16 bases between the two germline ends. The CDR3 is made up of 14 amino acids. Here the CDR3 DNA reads TGTGCCAGCAGCGGAGCTAGCGGAGGGGGCGAGCAGTACTTC. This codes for CASSGASGGGEQYF.

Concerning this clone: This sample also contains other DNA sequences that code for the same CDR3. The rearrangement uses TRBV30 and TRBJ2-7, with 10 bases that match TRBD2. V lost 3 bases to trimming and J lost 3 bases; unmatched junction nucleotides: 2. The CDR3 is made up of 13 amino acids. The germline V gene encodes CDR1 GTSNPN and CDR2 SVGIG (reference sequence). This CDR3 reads CAWRLAGYYEQYF. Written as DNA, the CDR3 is TGTGCCTGGAGACTAGCGGGATACTACGAGCAGTACTTC.